The next 26 T cell receptor beta chains were all read from a single sample in a study of OX40 agonist ivuxolimab in advanced cancers. Generated by immunoSEQ multiplex PCR, the TCRdb table keeps only in-frame clones and is missing some. The table lists 40,000 to 45,000 clones, 75% to 85% of them singletons. Sequences were derived from CD4+ or CD8+ T cells sorted from blood, sampled in a trial of the OX40 agonist ivuxolimab. The receptor source for this set is an adult with an advanced solid tumor such as melanoma, head and neck, liver or kidney cancer.

The V gene is TRBV18, the J gene TRBJ1-1; D possibly corresponds to TRBD1 (5 bases). This CDR3 is built from 15 residues. Germline values: CDR1 KGHSH, CDR2 LQKENI. V was clipped by 2 bases and J by 5 bases, with 15 bases between them. CDR3 DNA sequence: TGTGCCAGCTCACCAGATGAGGGGACGTGGACTGAAGCTTTCTTT. Amino acid sequence: CASSPDEGTWTEAFF.

This sequence joins TRBV10-3 and TRBJ2-2; D unresolved. With 3 bases removed from V and 0 bases from J, the gap between germline ends came to 11 bases. This CDR3 contains 16 residues. CDR1 ENHRY and CDR2 SYGVKD come from the germline V gene. CDR3 protein: CAISDFAHANTGELFF. CDR3 sequence (DNA): TGTGCCATCAGTGATTTCGCTCACGCGAACACCGGGGAGCTGTTTTTT.

The chain is built from TRBV30 and TRBJ1-2; TRBD1 matches 9 bases. This CDR3 comprises 14 residues. V trimming: 3 bases; J trimming: 5 bases; junction bases outside the gene matches: 7. From germline, CDR1 is GTSNPN and CDR2 SVGIG (reference sequence). The CDR3 reads CAWRNTGGAYGYTF. CDR3 coding DNA: TGTGCCTGGAGGAATACAGGGGGCGCTTATGGCTACACCTTC.

The V and J genes are TRBV5-6 and TRBJ2-7, with 12 bases aligning to TRBD2. Germline V gene sequence: CDR1 SGHDT, CDR2 YYEEEE. This CDR3 is built from 16 residues. V was pared by 2 bases and J by 4 bases, with 7 bases of the junction left unmatched. The CDR3 reads CASSFLITSGRYEQYF. The CDR3 bases are TGTGCCAGCAGCTTCTTAATAACTAGCGGGAGGTACGAGCAGTACTTC.

This clone has only one observation. This chain uses TRBV30 with TRBJ2-7, with a weak D call TRBD2 (6 bases). The CDR3 is 12 residues long. Germline CDR1 reads GTSNPN; CDR2 reads SVGIG (reference sequence). The germline V and J ends were trimmed by 8 bases and 5 bases, with 16 bases remaining between them. In DNA, the CDR3 is TGTGCCAGCGCGGGGTCCGGGGACGAGCAGTACTTC. Translation: CASAGSGDEQYF.

The genes are TRBV6-1 and TRBJ1-5; D possibly corresponds to TRBD1 (5 bases). The CDR3 loop spans 15 amino acids. V lost 4 bases and J 3 bases, leaving 13 bases between the germline ends. Looked up from germline, CDR1 is MNHNS and CDR2 is SASEGT. The CDR3 here is CASSVEGDDNQPQHF. The CDR3, as DNA: TGTGCCAGCAGTGTTGAAGGGGATGACAATCAGCCCCAGCATTTT.

In this sample, this clone turned up once. The chain links TRBV30 to TRBJ2-3; D is unclear. Trimming removed 2 bases from V and 5 bases from J, with 8 bases in between. The germline CDR1 and CDR2 sequences are GTSNPN and SVGIG (reference sequence). The CDR3 contains 12 residues. The CDR3 DNA sequence: TGTGCCTGGAGTCAACGCGTAGATACGCAGTATTTT. Amino acids: CAWSQRVDTQYF.

This chain joins TRBV19 and TRBJ2-3; D is ambiguous. Trimming shortened V by 5 bases and J by 1 base, and 13 bases separated the two germline ends. The CDR3 has 15 amino acids. Germline V gene data show CDR1 as LNHDA and CDR2 as SQIVND (reference sequence). The CDR3 loop is CASSPRARGTDTQYF. The CDR3 bases are TGTGCCAGTAGTCCTCGGGCTCGGGGCACAGATACGCAGTATTTT.

The rearrangement links TRBV11-2 to TRBJ2-7; D possibly corresponds to TRBD1 (6 bases). Germline V gene sequence: CDR1 SGHAT, CDR2 FQNNGV. The CDR3 loop spans 17 amino acids. The V gene lost 5 bases and the J gene lost 4 bases, with 24 bases spanning the gap. CDR3 residues: CASSPGVGPWGFYEQYF. CDR3 nucleotide sequence: TGTGCCAGCAGCCCAGGGGTGGGCCCTTGGGGTTTTTACGAGCAGTACTTC.

The V and J genes are TRBV7-2 and TRBJ2-5; the D is unclear. The ends were cut back, 5 bases at V and 4 bases at J, with 11 bases in the middle. Germline V gives CDR1 SGHTA, CDR2 FQGNSA. This CDR3 comprises 13 residues. CDR3 in DNA: TGTGCCAGCAGCCCCAGACTGACAGAGACCCAGTACTTC. Protein: CASSPRLTETQYF.

This clone was observed a few times. The chain couples TRBV11-2 to TRBJ2-1, with 8 positions matching TRBD2. The V segment lost 5 bases and the J segment 3 bases; nucleotides outside the gene matches: 12. The CDR3 is 17 residues long. Germline CDR1 reads SGHAT; CDR2 reads FQNNGV. DNA of the CDR3: TGTGCCAGCAGCAAAGACCGGGGCGGGAGGAACTACAATGAGCAGTTCTTC. Its translation is CASSKDRGGRNYNEQFF.

This chain uses TRBV19 with TRBJ1-5; perhaps TRBD1 as D (5 bases). V was shortened by 3 bases and J by 2 bases, with 11 bases between the two germline ends. The CDR3 has 15 amino acids. In germline, CDR1 is LNHDA, CDR2 SQIVND (reference sequence). CDR3 nucleotide sequence: TGTGCCAGTAGTATCGACAGAGGTGGCAATCAGCCCCAGCATTTT. Its translation is CASSIDRGGNQPQHF.

This clone was recorded only once. V and J are TRBV7-5 and TRBJ2-3; TRBD2 is taken as the D call from the table, unchecked against the DNA. TRBV7-5 is a pseudogene. The CDR3 consists of 13 residues. The chain's CDR3 is CARSFRSGDTQYF. The CDR3 nucleotides are TGTGCCAGAAGCTTTAGAAGTGGAGATACGCAGTATTTT.

This clone was recorded only once. The chain couples TRBV4-3 to TRBJ1-2, with no clear D. The CDR3 is 15 amino acids. CDR1 LGHNA and CDR2 YSLEER come from the germline V gene. V dropped 0 bases and J dropped 5 bases, with 13 bases sitting between them. Here the CDR3 reads CASSQDQGQQYGYTF. The CDR3 nucleotides are TGCGCCAGCAGCCAAGATCAAGGGCAGCAATATGGCTACACCTTC.

The chain has TRBV30 and TRBJ2-1; TRBD1 matches at 9 bases. This CDR3 is 15 amino acids long. Germline V gene sequence: CDR1 GTSNPN, CDR2 SVGIG (reference sequence). CDR3 loop: CASSFGTGLYNEQFF. CDR3 DNA sequence: TGTGCGAGCTCCTTCGGGACAGGGCTGTACAATGAGCAGTTCTTC. Variable domain in full (rest from reference TRBV30 and TRBJ2-1): SQTIHQWPATLVQPVGSPLSLECTVEGTSNPNLYWYRQAAGRGLQLLFYSVGIGQISSEVPQNLSASRPQDRQFILSSKKLLLSDSGFYLCASSFGTGLYNEQFFGPGTRLTVL.

The chain has TRBV7-8 and TRBJ2-3; D uncertain. Trimming stripped 1 base from V and 5 bases from J, with 13 bases between. Germline lookup yields CDR1 SGHVS and CDR2 FQNEAQ. The CDR3 runs to 15 residues. The CDR3 sequence: CASSLGFRDRDTQYF. CDR3 DNA sequence: TGTGCCAGCAGCTTAGGGTTTAGGGATCGAGATACGCAGTATTTT.

The J gene is TRBJ2-5, the V gene TRBV5-4; tentatively, D is TRBD2 (6 bases). This CDR3 is 14 amino acids long. Germline V lookup: CDR1 SGHNT, CDR2 YYREEE (reference sequence). The V and J ends lost 4 bases and 2 bases respectively, with 12 bases between them. This CDR3 reads CASSLAGQQETQYF. CDR3 in DNA: TGTGCCAGCAGCCTCGCGGGGCAACAAGAGACCCAGTACTTC. The full variable domain, with the rest looked up from reference TRBV5-4 and TRBJ2-5, is ETGVTQSPTHLIKTRGQQVTLRCSSQSGHNTVSWYQQALGQGPQFIFQYYREEENGRGNFPPRFSGLQFPNYSSELNVNALELDDSALYLCASSLAGQQETQYFGPGTRLLVL.

The rearrangement joins TRBV7-9 to TRBJ1-2, with 7 bases aligning to TRBD1. CDR1 SEHNR and CDR2 FQNEAQ come from the germline V gene (reference sequence). V trimming: 5 bases; J trimming: 7 bases; junction bases outside the gene matches: 13. The CDR3 totals 15 residues. The CDR3 protein is CASSPHRTGMAGYTF. DNA of the CDR3: TGTGCCAGCAGCCCTCATCGGACAGGAATGGCTGGCTACACCTTC.

This clone turned up a few times. CDR3 bases: TGTGCCTGGAGTGTTAAGGGTTCAAATGGCTACACCTTC. Translated: CAWSVKGSNGYTF. The chain joins TRBV30 to TRBJ1-2; the D is unclear. Germline V gene data show CDR1 as GTSNPN and CDR2 as SVGIG (reference sequence). Trimming shortened V by 0 bases and J by 6 bases, and 11 bases separated the two germline ends. The length of the CDR3 is 13 residues.

The rearrangement joins TRBV14 to TRBJ1-6, with no clear D. Looked up from germline, CDR1 is SGHDN and CDR2 is FVKESK. The CDR3 covers 15 residues. V lost 0 bases to trimming and J lost 7 bases, with 10 bases between them. CDR3 sequence (DNA): TGTGCCAGCAGCCAAGATTTCATACCGAATTCACCCCTCCACTTT. It yields the protein CASSQDFIPNSPLHF.

The chain joins TRBV20-1 to TRBJ1-5, with D unclear. V lost 4 bases to trimming and J lost 11 bases, with 9 bases between them. The CDR3 length is 10 residues. The germline CDR1 and CDR2 sequences are DFQATT and SNEGSKA (reference sequence). The chain's CDR3 is CSAISGSQHF. CDR3 DNA sequence: TGCAGTGCTATTTCCGGGTCCCAGCATTTT.

Only a few counts were recorded for this clone. The chain recombines TRBV27 with TRBJ1-4; D not certain. The CDR3 totals 13 residues. Germline V gene lookup returns CDR1 MNHEY and CDR2 SMNVEV (reference sequence). Deletions cut 5 bases from V and 3 bases from J, with 7 bases between. The CDR3 DNA sequence: TGTGCCAGCAGTCTATGGTCTAATGAAAAACTGTTTTTT. The encoded protein is CASSLWSNEKLFF.

The rearrangement joins TRBV15 to TRBJ1-4; the match to TRBD1 covers 11 bases. Germline V gives CDR1 LNHNV, CDR2 YYDKDF (reference sequence). The CDR3 is 17 residues long. The V and J ends lost 1 base and 2 bases, in that order; junction bases with no gene match: 3. The CDR3 coding sequence is TGTGCCACCAGCAGAGCCGGGACAGGGGGGACTAATGAAAAACTGTTTTTT. Translation gives CATSRAGTGGTNEKLFF. Filled out from reference TRBV15 and TRBJ1-4, the complete variable domain reads DAMVIQNPRYQVTQFGKPVTLSCSQTLNHNVMYWYQQKSSQAPKLLFHYYDKDFNNEADTPDNFQSRRPNTSFCFLDIRSPGLGDTAMYLCATSRAGTGGTNEKLFFGSGTQLSVL.

The chain joins TRBV4-2 to TRBJ2-5, with TRBD1 matching over 10 bases. J was trimmed by 3 bases and V by 2 bases; bases with no gene match: 6. The CDR3 extends over 16 amino acids. Germline lookup yields CDR1 LGHNA and CDR2 YNFKEQ. Here the CDR3 reads CASSQPAGQGKETQYF. As DNA, the CDR3 is TGTGCCAGCAGCCAACCAGCGGGACAGGGGAAAGAGACCCAGTACTTC.

The chain has TRBV28 and TRBJ1-3, with D tentatively TRBD1 (6 bases). This CDR3 has 18 amino acids. Looked up from germline, CDR1 is MDHEN and CDR2 is SYDVKM. V lost 3 bases, J lost 0 bases, and 18 bases lay in between. The CDR3 loop is CASSFPHSQGSSGNTIYF. The DNA for the CDR3 is TGTGCCAGCAGTTTCCCACACTCTCAGGGGAGCTCTGGAAACACCATATATTTT.

This chain connects TRBV18 to TRBJ2-3; D might be TRBD1 (5 bases). Germline CDR1 reads KGHSH; CDR2 reads LQKENI. The CDR3 sequence is 14 residues long. Trimming shortened V by 2 bases and J by 3 bases, and 9 bases separated the two germline ends. DNA for the CDR3: TGTGCCAGCTCACCAGAGACAGCAACAGATACGCAGTATTTT. Protein product: CASSPETATDTQYF.